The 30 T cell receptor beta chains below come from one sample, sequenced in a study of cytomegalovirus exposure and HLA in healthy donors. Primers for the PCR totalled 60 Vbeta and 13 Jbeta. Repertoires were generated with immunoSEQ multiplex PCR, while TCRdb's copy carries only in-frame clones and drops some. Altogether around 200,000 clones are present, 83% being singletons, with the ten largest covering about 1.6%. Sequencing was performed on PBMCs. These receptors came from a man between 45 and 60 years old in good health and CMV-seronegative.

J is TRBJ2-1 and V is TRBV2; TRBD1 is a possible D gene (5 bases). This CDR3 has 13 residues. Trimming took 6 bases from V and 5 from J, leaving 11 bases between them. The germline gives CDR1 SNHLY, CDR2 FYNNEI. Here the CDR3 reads CASRADRDNEQFF. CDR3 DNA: TGTGCCAGCAGAGCCGACAGAGACAATGAGCAGTTCTTC.

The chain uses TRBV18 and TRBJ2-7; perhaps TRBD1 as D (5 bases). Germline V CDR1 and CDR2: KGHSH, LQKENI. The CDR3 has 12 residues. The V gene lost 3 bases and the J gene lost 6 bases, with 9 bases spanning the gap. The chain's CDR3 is CASSPGPGEQYF. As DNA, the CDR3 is TGTGCCAGCTCACCGGGGCCCGGCGAGCAGTACTTC.

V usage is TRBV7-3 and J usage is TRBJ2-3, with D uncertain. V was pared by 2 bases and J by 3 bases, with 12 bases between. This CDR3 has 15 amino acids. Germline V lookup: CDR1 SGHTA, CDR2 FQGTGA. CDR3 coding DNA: TGTGCCAGCAGCTTACAATCCCTAAAAACAGATACGCAGTATTTT. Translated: CASSLQSLKTDTQYF.

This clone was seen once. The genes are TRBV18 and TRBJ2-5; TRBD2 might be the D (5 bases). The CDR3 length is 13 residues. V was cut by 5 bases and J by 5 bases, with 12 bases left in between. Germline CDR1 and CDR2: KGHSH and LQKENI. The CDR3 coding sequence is TGTGCCAGCTCAGAAGAGGGTATGGAGACCCAGTACTTC. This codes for CASSEEGMETQYF.

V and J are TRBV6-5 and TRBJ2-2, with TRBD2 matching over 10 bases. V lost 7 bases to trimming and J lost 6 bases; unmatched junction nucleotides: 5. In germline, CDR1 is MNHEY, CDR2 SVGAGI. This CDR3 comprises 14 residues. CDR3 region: CASISGGAAGELFF. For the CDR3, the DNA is TGTGCCAGCATCAGCGGGGGGGCCGCCGGGGAGCTGTTTTTT.

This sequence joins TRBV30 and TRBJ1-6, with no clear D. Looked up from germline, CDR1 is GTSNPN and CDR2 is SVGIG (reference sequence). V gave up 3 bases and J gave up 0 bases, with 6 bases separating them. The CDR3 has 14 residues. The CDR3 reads CAWRLSSYNSPLHF. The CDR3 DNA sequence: TGTGCCTGGAGGCTCAGCTCCTATAATTCACCCCTCCACTTT.

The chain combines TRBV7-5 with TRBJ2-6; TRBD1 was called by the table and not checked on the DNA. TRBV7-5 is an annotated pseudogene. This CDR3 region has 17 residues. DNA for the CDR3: TGTGCCAGAAGCTTAGACAGGCCAACCTCTGGGGCCAACGTCCTGACTTTC. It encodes CARSLDRPTSGANVLTF.

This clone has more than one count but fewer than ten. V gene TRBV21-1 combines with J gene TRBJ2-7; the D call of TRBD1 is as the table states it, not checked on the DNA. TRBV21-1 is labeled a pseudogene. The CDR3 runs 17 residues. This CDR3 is CASSSSSGTLRTYEQYF. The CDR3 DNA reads TGTGCCAGCAGCTCATCTTCGGGGACATTGAGGACCTACGAGCAGTACTTC.

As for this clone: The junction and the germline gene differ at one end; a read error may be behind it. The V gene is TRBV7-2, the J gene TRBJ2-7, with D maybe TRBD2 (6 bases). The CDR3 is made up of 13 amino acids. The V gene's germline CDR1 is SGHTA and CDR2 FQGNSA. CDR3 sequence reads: CAGSSGLSYEQYF. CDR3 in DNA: TGTGCCGGCAGCTCGGGACTCTCATACGAGCAGTACTTC.

DNA for the CDR3: TGTGCCAGTTACAGGCACTCCTACGAGCAGTACTTC. Translation: CASYRHSYEQYF. This chain connects TRBV28 to TRBJ2-7; D perhaps matches TRBD1 (5 bases). V lost 9 bases, J lost 0 bases, and 9 bases lay in between. Germline lookup yields CDR1 MDHEN and CDR2 SYDVKM. CDR3 size: 12 residues.

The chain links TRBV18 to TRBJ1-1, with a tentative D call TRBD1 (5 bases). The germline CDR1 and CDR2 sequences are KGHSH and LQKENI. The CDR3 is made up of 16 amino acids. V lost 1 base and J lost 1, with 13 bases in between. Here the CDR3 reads CASSPLDSSSNTEAFF. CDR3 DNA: TGTGCCAGCTCACCACTTGACAGTTCCTCGAACACTGAAGCTTTCTTT.

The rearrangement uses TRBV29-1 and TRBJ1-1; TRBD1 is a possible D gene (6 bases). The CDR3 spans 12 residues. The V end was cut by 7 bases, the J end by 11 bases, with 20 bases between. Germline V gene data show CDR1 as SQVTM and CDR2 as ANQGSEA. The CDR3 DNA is TGCAGCGCGGGAGGGAACAGGGTAAGGGCTTTCTTT. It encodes CSAGGNRVRAFF. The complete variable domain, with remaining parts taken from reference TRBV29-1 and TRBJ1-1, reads SAVISQKPSRDICQRGTSLTIQCQVDSQVTMMFWYRQQPGQSLTLIATANQGSEATYESGFVIDKFPISRPNLTFSTLTVSNMSPEDSSIYLCSAGGNRVRAFFGQGTRLTVV.

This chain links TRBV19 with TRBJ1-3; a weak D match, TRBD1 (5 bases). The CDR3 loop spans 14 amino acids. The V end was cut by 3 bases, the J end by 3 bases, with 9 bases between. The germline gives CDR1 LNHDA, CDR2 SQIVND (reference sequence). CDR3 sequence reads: CASSIGGNGNTIYF. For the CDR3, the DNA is TGTGCCAGTAGTATCGGGGGTAATGGAAACACCATATATTTT.

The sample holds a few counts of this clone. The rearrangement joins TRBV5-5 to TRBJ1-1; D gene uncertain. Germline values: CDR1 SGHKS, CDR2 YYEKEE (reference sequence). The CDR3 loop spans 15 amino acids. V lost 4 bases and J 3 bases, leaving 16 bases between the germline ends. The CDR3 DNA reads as TGTGCCAGCAGCCCGCGTCTAGTTCTGGACACTGAAGCTTTCTTT. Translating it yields CASSPRLVLDTEAFF.

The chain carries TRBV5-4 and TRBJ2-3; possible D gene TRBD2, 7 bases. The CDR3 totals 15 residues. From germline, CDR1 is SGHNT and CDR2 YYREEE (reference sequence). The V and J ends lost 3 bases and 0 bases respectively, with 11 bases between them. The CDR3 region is CASSWGGKSTDTQYF. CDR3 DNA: TGTGCCAGCAGCTGGGGGGGCAAAAGCACAGATACGCAGTATTTT.

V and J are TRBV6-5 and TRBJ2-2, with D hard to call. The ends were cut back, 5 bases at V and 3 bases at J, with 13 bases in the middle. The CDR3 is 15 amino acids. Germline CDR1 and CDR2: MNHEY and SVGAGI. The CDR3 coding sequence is TGTGCCAGCAGTCTCAGCGCACAATACACCGGGGAGCTGTTTTTT. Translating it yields CASSLSAQYTGELFF.

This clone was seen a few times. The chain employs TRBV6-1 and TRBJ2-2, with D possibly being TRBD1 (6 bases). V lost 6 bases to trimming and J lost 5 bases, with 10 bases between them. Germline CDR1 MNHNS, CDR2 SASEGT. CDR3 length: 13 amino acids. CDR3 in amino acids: CASRQGRTGELFF. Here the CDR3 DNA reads TGTGCCAGCAGACAGGGTAGGACCGGGGAGCTGTTTTTT.

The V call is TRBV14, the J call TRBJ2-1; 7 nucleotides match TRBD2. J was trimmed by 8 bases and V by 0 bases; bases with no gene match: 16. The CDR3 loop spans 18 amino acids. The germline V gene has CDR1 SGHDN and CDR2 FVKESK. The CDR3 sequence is CASSQDSSGVLVMDEQFF. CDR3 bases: TGTGCCAGCAGCCAAGATTCCAGCGGGGTCCTCGTCATGGATGAGCAGTTCTTC.

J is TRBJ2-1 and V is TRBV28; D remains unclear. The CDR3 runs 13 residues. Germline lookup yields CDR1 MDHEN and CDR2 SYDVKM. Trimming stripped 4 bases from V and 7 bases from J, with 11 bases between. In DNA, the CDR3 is TGTGCCAGCAGTTCCAGACCCGGGAATGAGCAGTTCTTC. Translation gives CASSSRPGNEQFF.

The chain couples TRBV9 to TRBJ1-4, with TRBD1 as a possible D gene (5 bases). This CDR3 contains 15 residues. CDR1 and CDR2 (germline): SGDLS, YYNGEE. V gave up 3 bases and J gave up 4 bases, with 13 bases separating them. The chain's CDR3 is CASSAPGSFNEKLFF. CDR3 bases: TGTGCCAGCAGCGCTCCAGGGTCATTTAATGAAAAACTGTTTTTT.

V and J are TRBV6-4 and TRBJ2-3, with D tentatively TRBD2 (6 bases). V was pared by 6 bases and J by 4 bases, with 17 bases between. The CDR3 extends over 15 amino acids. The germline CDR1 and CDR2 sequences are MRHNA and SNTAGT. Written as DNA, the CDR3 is TGTGCCAGCAGCGTGGGCGGGAAGGGATCAGATACGCAGTATTTT. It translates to CASSVGGKGSDTQYF.

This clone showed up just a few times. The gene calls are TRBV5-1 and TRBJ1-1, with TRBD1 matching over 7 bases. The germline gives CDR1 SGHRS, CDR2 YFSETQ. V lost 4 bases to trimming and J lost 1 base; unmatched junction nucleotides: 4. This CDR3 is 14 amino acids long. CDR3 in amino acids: CASSHGDRNTEAFF. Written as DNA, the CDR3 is TGCGCCAGCAGCCACGGGGACAGGAACACTGAAGCTTTCTTT.

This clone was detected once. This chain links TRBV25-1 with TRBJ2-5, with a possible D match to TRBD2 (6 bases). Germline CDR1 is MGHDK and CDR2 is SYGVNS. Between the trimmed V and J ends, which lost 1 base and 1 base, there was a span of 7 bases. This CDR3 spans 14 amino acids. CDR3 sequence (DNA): TGTGCCAGCAGTGAATTCGGGGGCCAAGAGACCCAGTACTTC. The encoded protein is CASSEFGGQETQYF.

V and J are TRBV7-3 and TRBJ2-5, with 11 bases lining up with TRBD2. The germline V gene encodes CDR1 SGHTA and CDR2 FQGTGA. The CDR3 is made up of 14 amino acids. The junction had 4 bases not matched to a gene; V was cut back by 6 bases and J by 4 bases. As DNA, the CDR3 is TGTGCCAGCAGTGAACTAGCGGGGGCAGAGACCCAGTACTTC. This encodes CASSELAGAETQYF.

CDR3 sequence reads: CASRTGTSGSSEQYF. In DNA, the CDR3 is TGTGCCAGCAGGACCGGGACTAGCGGGAGTTCCGAGCAGTACTTC. The gene calls are TRBV6-6 and TRBJ2-7, with TRBD2 matching over 14 bases. The junction had 7 bases not matched to a gene; V was cut back by 6 bases and J by 6 bases. The length of the CDR3 is 15 residues. CDR1 is MNHNY and CDR2 is SVGAGI in the germline V gene (reference sequence).

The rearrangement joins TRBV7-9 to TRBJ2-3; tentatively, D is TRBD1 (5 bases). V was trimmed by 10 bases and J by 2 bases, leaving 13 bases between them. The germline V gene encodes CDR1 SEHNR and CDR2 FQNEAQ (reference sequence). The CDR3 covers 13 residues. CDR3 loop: CATAGLDTDTQYF. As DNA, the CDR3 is TGTGCCACGGCAGGGCTTGACACAGATACGCAGTATTTT.

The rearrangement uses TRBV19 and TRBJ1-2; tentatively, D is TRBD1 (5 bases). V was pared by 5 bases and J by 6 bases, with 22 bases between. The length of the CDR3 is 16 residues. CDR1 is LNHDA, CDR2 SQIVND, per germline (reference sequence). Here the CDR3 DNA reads TGTGCCAGTAGTCAACGGGGGATATTAATTCCCCATGGCTACACCTTC. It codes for CASSQRGILIPHGYTF.

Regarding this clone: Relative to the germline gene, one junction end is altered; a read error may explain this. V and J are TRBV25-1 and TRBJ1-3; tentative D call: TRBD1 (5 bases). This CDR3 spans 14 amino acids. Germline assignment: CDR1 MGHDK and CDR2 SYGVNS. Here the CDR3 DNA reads TGTGCCAGCAAAAAAACTGGCGGGGGAAGCACCATATATTTT. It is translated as CASKKTGGGSTIYF.

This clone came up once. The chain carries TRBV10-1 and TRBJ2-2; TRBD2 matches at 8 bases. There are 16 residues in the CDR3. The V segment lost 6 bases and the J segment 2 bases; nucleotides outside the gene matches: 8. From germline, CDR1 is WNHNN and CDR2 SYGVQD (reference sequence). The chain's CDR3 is CASRSRGGLNTGELFF. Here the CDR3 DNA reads TGCGCCAGCAGGTCTCGGGGGGGGCTCAACACCGGGGAGCTGTTTTTT.

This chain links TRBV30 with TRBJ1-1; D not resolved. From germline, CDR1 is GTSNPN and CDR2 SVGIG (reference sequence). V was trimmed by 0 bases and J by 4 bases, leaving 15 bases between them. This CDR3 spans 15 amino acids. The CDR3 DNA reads TGTGCCTGGAGTGTACAGAATCCCCGGGGCACTGAAGCTTTCTTT. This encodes CAWSVQNPRGTEAFF.